These 30 T cell receptor beta chains were sequenced from one sample in a study of early T cells in non-severe SARS-CoV-2 infection (dated by TCRdb to about 2021). The library was built by means of 5' RACE. TCRdb records NextSeq 500 as the sequencer. Starting from the raw public reads, TCRdb applied fastp trimming at Q25, assembled clones with MiXCR and retained in-frame beta chains. CDR3 protein duplicates are merged, each entry listing the most common genes and DNA. Recorded for this sample are about 64,000 distinct CDR3 sequences; 15% to 20% of them occurred a single time. The ten most abundant clones make up 8.9% of the sample. The material sequenced was whole blood, taken at baseline. These receptors were taken from an adult who was a healthcare worker with PCR-confirmed SARS-CoV-2 infection or an uninfected control (not recorded which).

This clonotype was seen at least ten times. The chain employs TRBV6-5 and TRBJ2-5, with D perhaps matching TRBD1 (6 bases). The V and J ends lost 6 bases and 3 bases respectively, with 14 bases between them. The germline gives CDR1 MNHEY, CDR2 SVGAGI. The CDR3 is 14 residues long. CDR3 sequence reads: CASSSPRQEETQYF. CDR3 nucleotides: TGTGCCAGCAGCTCACCTCGACAGGAAGAGACCCAGTACTTC.

This clonotype was detected a few times. This sequence joins TRBV19 and TRBJ1-2; no clear D gene. Trimming stripped 7 bases from V and 2 bases from J, with 14 bases between. CDR3 length: 14 residues. Germline loops: CDR1 LNHDA, CDR2 SQIVND (reference sequence). The DNA for the CDR3 is TGTGCCAGTAAGATACGGCCGGACAACTATGGCTACACCTTC. Residues: CASKIRPDNYGYTF.

This clonotype turned up a few times. The rearrangement joins TRBV7-2 to TRBJ2-7; no clear D. Germline assignment: CDR1 SGHTA and CDR2 FQGNSA. The length of the CDR3 is 11 residues. V gave up 1 base and J gave up 5 bases, with 3 bases separating them. The CDR3: CASSLVHEQYF. DNA for the CDR3: TGTGCCAGCAGCTTAGTCCACGAGCAGTACTTC.

This clonotype was counted at least ten times. The chain joins TRBV2 to TRBJ2-1, with D maybe TRBD1 (5 bases). This CDR3 is built from 15 residues. V was shortened by 1 base and J by 5 bases, with 12 bases between the two germline ends. The germline V gene has CDR1 SNHLY and CDR2 FYNNEI. The CDR3 sequence is CASSEEKGLDNEQFF. CDR3 nucleotides: TGTGCCAGCAGTGAAGAAAAGGGGTTAGACAATGAGCAGTTCTTC.

In DNA, the CDR3 is TGTGCCAGCAGTGTATTTTTCGAGCAGTACTTC. It encodes CASSVFFEQYF. The chain links TRBV2 to TRBJ2-7; no clear D gene. V lost 4 bases to trimming and J lost 6 bases, with 7 bases between them. Germline values: CDR1 SNHLY, CDR2 FYNNEI. The CDR3 spans 11 residues.

This clonotype was picked up many times. This chain joins TRBV7-9 and TRBJ2-1, with D maybe TRBD2 (7 bases). The CDR3 is 17 amino acids. Germline V lookup: CDR1 SEHNR, CDR2 FQNEAQ (reference sequence). V was shortened by 6 bases and J by 0 bases, with 18 bases between the two germline ends. The CDR3 sequence: CASRPQEGGASYNEQFF. The CDR3 coding sequence is TGTGCCAGCAGGCCCCAAGAGGGGGGGGCCTCCTACAATGAGCAGTTCTTC. The variable domain in full, completed from reference TRBV7-9 and TRBJ2-1, reads DTGVSQNPRHKITKRGQNVTFRCDPISEHNRLYWYRQTLGQGPEFLTYFQNEAQLEKSRLLSDRFSAERPKGSFSTLEIQRTEQGDSAMYLCASRPQEGGASYNEQFFGPGTRLTVL.

This clonotype was recorded many times. V and J are TRBV7-9 and TRBJ1-3, with D uncertain. V was cut by 8 bases and J by 9 bases, with 20 bases left in between. CDR3 length equals 14 residues. Per germline, CDR1 SEHNR and CDR2 FQNEAQ (reference sequence). The CDR3 loop reads CASPIPGDSSTIYF. CDR3 bases: TGTGCCAGCCCTATCCCCGGAGACTCCTCCACCATATATTTT.

This clonotype was found many times. The rearrangement joins TRBV12-3 or TRBV12-4 to TRBJ2-3; perhaps TRBD2 as D (5 bases). V lost 2 bases and J lost 2, with 8 bases in between. The CDR3 consists of 14 residues. The CDR3 nucleotides read TGTGCCAGCAGTTTAACGCGGGTCACAGATACGCAGTATTTT. Translation gives CASSLTRVTDTQYF.

This clonotype was seen a few times. V is TRBV29-1 and J is TRBJ1-1, with unresolved D. CDR1 and CDR2 from the germline V gene are SQVTM and ANQGSEA. V lost 3 bases to trimming and J lost 4 bases, with 9 bases between them. The CDR3 is made up of 12 amino acids. Here the CDR3 reads CSVELGGTEAFF. The CDR3 region has the DNA TGCAGCGTTGAGTTGGGTGGCACTGAAGCTTTCTTT.

This chain links TRBV12-3 or TRBV12-4 with TRBJ2-1; 8 nucleotides match TRBD1. Trimming at V came to 7 bases and at J to 2 bases, leaving 4 bases not matched to a gene. The CDR3 has 14 amino acids. For the CDR3, the DNA is TGTGCCAGCATTGACAGGGGAACCTACAATGAGCAGTTCTTC. Amino acid sequence: CASIDRGTYNEQFF.

This clonotype was counted a single time. The V gene is TRBV7-2, the J gene TRBJ2-3; no clear D. CDR3 length: 13 residues. The V and J ends lost 5 bases and 2 bases respectively, with 8 bases between them. The germline V gene encodes CDR1 SGHTA and CDR2 FQGNSA. The CDR3 DNA sequence: TGTGCCAGCAGCCGGGCCCCCACAGATACGCAGTATTTT. Protein product: CASSRAPTDTQYF.

This clonotype turned up a few times. This chain connects TRBV6-1 to TRBJ2-1, with a tentative D call TRBD1 (5 bases). The CDR3 loop spans 13 amino acids. The germline V gene has CDR1 MNHNS and CDR2 SASEGT. Trimming pared 3 bases from V and 10 bases from J, leaving 13 bases between. The CDR3 here is CASSEVGTGEQFF. CDR3 DNA sequence: TGTGCCAGCAGTGAGGTCGGCACAGGCGAGCAGTTCTTC.

The gene calls are TRBV6-1 and TRBJ1-1; no clear D. Trimming removed 3 bases from V and 6 bases from J, with 20 bases in between. The CDR3 is made up of 16 amino acids. Germline V gene data show CDR1 as MNHNS and CDR2 as SASEGT. The CDR3 nucleotides read TGTGCCAGCAGTGATTTGGGCAGGCGGCTGGGCTCTGAAGCTTTCTTT. Translated: CASSDLGRRLGSEAFF.

This chain uses TRBV29-1 with TRBJ2-1; a weak D match, TRBD2 (5 bases). This CDR3 is built from 12 residues. With 1 base removed from V and 10 bases from J, the gap between germline ends came to 11 bases. The germline gives CDR1 SQVTM, CDR2 ANQGSEA. CDR3 loop: CSVEGEGGEQFF. The CDR3 region has the DNA TGCAGCGTTGAAGGTGAGGGCGGGGAGCAGTTCTTC.

V and J are TRBV3-1 and TRBJ2-5, with 9 bases that match TRBD1. Trimming took 1 base from V and 5 from J; bases not matched to a gene: 5. CDR3 length: 15 residues. Germline assignment: CDR1 LGHDT and CDR2 YNNKEL (reference sequence). The DNA for the CDR3 is TGTGCCAGCAGCCAAGGGACAGGGGTAGAGGAGACCCAGTACTTC. This translates into CASSQGTGVEETQYF.

This clonotype appeared a few times. The gene calls are TRBV25-1 and TRBJ1-2; D gene uncertain. Germline V gene sequence: CDR1 MGHDK, CDR2 SYGVNS. CDR3 length equals 13 residues. With 1 base removed from V and 4 bases from J, the gap between germline ends came to 7 bases. The CDR3 sequence: CASSELGFYGYTF. Written as DNA, the CDR3 is TGTGCCAGCAGTGAATTAGGTTTCTATGGCTACACCTTC.

The J gene is TRBJ2-1, the V gene TRBV6-1, with D possibly matching TRBD1 (5 bases). Germline V gene data show CDR1 as MNHNS and CDR2 as SASEGT. The CDR3 runs 13 residues. V lost 3 bases and J 4 bases, leaving 7 bases between the germline ends. The CDR3 spells CASSETEYNEQFF. DNA for the CDR3: TGTGCCAGCAGTGAGACAGAATACAATGAGCAGTTCTTC.

This clonotype was counted between two and nine times. Written as DNA, the CDR3 is TGTGCCAGCAGCCCACAGGGACAGGGGTTGGATGAGCAGTTCTTC. It is translated as CASSPQGQGLDEQFF. J is TRBJ2-1 and V is TRBV28, with 10 bases lining up with TRBD1. The CDR3 is 15 amino acids. The junction had 10 bases not matched to a gene; V was cut back by 6 bases and J by 8 bases. Per the germline V gene, CDR1 is MDHEN and CDR2 is SYDVKM.

V gene TRBV5-8 combines with J gene TRBJ1-2; no definite D call. Trimming pared 7 bases from V and 6 bases from J, leaving 16 bases between. Germline V gives CDR1 SGHTS, CDR2 YDEGEE. This CDR3 has 13 amino acids. This CDR3 reads CASSPGERNGYTF. In nucleotides, the CDR3 is TGTGCCAGCTCCCCCGGGGAGCGAAATGGCTACACCTTC. The whole variable domain, filled in from reference TRBV5-8 and TRBJ1-2, reads EAGVTQSPTHLIKTRGQQATLRCSPISGHTSVYWYQQALGLGLQFLLWYDEGEERNRGNFPPRFSGRQFPNYSSELNVNALELEDSALYLCASSPGERNGYTFGSGTRLTVV.

This clonotype has a count of ten or more. The genes are TRBV15 and TRBJ2-4; perhaps TRBD1 as D (6 bases). CDR3 length equals 15 residues. V dropped 4 bases and J dropped 5 bases, with 15 bases sitting between them. Germline V gene lookup returns CDR1 LNHNV and CDR2 YYDKDF (reference sequence). CDR3 bases: TGTGCCACCAGCAACTACCGGGACACTGAAAACATTCAGTACTTC. Its protein is CATSNYRDTENIQYF.

The CDR3 region has the DNA TGTGCCAGTCGGACTGTTGGGAATGAAAAACTGTTTTTT. Translated: CASRTVGNEKLFF. The chain is built from TRBV19 and TRBJ1-4; no reliable D call. Looked up from germline, CDR1 is LNHDA and CDR2 is SQIVND (reference sequence). This CDR3 is built from 13 residues. Trimming left V 8 bases short and J 5 bases short, with 12 bases between.

The V call is TRBV7-2, the J call TRBJ2-1; D is unresolved. Trimming left V 2 bases short and J 13 bases short, with 18 bases between. The CDR3 sequence is 14 residues long. Germline values: CDR1 SGHTA, CDR2 FQGNSA. This CDR3 reads CTSSLWRGFFPQFF. The CDR3 DNA follows: TGTACCAGCAGCTTATGGCGTGGGTTTTTTCCCCAGTTCTTC. The entire variable domain, with the rest obtained from reference TRBV7-2 and TRBJ2-1, is as follows: GAGVSQSPSNKVTEKGKDVELRCDPISGHTALYWYRQSLGQGLEFLIYFQGNSAPDKSGLPSDRFSAERTGGSVSTLTIQRTQQEDSAVYLCTSSLWRGFFPQFFGPGTRLTVL.

This chain joins TRBV6-1 and TRBJ2-1; D call uncertain. CDR1 and CDR2 from the germline V gene are MNHNS and SASEGT. CDR3 size: 11 residues. Trimming took 7 bases from V and 8 from J, leaving 9 bases between them. CDR3: CASTLGYEQFF. CDR3 bases: TGTGCCAGCACCCTCGGCTATGAGCAGTTCTTC.

This clonotype was found many times. V usage is TRBV5-1 and J usage is TRBJ2-2, with D perhaps matching TRBD1 (6 bases). CDR3 length equals 17 residues. In germline, CDR1 is SGHRS, CDR2 YFSETQ. Trimming removed 0 bases at V and 3 bases at J, with 15 bases between. The CDR3 region is CASSLEVRGYDTGELFF. The CDR3 DNA is TGCGCCAGCAGCTTGGAGGTCAGGGGTTACGACACCGGGGAGCTGTTTTTT.

The J gene is TRBJ1-1, the V gene TRBV6-5, with D perhaps TRBD1 (6 bases). The CDR3 is made up of 12 amino acids. CDR1 and CDR2 from the germline V gene are MNHEY and SVGAGI. Trimming removed 8 bases from V and 3 bases from J, with 10 bases in between. The CDR3 protein is CASARTDTEAFF. The CDR3 DNA follows: TGTGCCAGCGCCCGGACAGACACTGAAGCTTTCTTT.

This clonotype was seen repeatedly, ten times or more. The rearrangement uses TRBV12-3 or TRBV12-4 and TRBJ2-2; D unresolved. Trimming stripped 6 bases from V and 7 bases from J, with 9 bases between. This CDR3 is 12 amino acids long. In DNA, the CDR3 is TGTGCCAGCAGAGGTGTCCACGGGGAGCTGTTTTTT. Protein product: CASRGVHGELFF.

This clonotype has more than one count but fewer than ten. V is TRBV6-6 and J is TRBJ2-3; D gene unclear. The CDR3 contains 12 residues. V shed 9 bases and J shed 11 bases, with 18 bases lying between them. Germline-derived CDR1 and CDR2 are MNHNY and SVGAGI (reference sequence). The DNA of the CDR3 is TGTGCCAGAGAAGCACCACCCGGCGGGCAGTATTTT. Translation: CAREAPPGGQYF.

This clonotype was detected only a few times. The chain recombines TRBV5-1 with TRBJ2-3, with D hard to call. Germline loops: CDR1 SGHRS, CDR2 YFSETQ. The CDR3 is made up of 14 amino acids. V was trimmed by 4 bases and J by 2 bases, leaving 11 bases between them. The DNA for the CDR3 is TGCGCCAGCAGCCTCGGGCAGGTCACAGATACGCAGTATTTT. Protein sequence: CASSLGQVTDTQYF.

The chain combines TRBV20-1 with TRBJ2-5, with D possibly TRBD1 on 6 matching bases. Germline V gene lookup returns CDR1 DFQATT and CDR2 SNEGSKA (reference sequence). This CDR3 has 14 amino acids. The V end was cut by 0 bases, the J end by 6 bases, with 14 bases between. The CDR3 spells CSARDQQGAKTQYF. DNA for the CDR3: TGCAGTGCTAGAGACCAACAGGGTGCGAAGACCCAGTACTTC.

The CDR3 is CASSISSSYNSPLHF. The CDR3 bases are TGTGCCAGCAGTATATCGAGCTCCTATAATTCACCCCTCCACTTT. The V and J genes are TRBV12-3 or TRBV12-4 and TRBJ1-6; D is ambiguous. The V end was cut by 5 bases, the J end by 0 bases, with 8 bases between. The CDR3 spans 15 residues.